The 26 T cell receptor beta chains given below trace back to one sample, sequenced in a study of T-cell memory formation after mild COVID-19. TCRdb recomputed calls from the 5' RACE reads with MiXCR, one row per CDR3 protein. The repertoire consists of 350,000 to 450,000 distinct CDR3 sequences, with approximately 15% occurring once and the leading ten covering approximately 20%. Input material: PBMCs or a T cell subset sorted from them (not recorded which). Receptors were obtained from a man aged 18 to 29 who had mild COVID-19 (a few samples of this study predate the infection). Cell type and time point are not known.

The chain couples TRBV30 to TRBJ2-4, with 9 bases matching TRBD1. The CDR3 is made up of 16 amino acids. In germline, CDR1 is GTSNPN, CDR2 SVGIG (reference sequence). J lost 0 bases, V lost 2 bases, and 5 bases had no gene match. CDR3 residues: CAWSRGQGIAKNIQYF. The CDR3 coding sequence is TGTGCCTGGAGTAGGGGACAGGGAATAGCCAAAAACATTCAGTACTTC.

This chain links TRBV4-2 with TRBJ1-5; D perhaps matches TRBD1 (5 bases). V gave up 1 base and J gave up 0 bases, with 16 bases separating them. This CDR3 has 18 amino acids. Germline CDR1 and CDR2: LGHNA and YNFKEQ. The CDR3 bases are TGTGCCAGCAGCCAAGGACCTCTCGGGGGGTATAGCAATCAGCCCCAGCATTTT. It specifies CASSQGPLGGYSNQPQHF.

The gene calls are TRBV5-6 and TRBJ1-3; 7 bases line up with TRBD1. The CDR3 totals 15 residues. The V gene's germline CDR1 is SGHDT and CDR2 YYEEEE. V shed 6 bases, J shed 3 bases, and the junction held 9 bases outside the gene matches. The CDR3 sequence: CASNREGAGGNTIYF. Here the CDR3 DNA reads TGTGCCAGCAACCGTGAGGGGGCAGGTGGAAACACCATATATTTT. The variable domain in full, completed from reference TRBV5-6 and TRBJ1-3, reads DAGVTQSPTHLIKTRGQQVTLRCSPKSGHDTVSWYQQALGQGPQFIFQYYEEEERQRGNFPDRFSGHQFPNYSSELNVNALLLGDSALYLCASNREGAGGNTIYFGEGSWLTVV.

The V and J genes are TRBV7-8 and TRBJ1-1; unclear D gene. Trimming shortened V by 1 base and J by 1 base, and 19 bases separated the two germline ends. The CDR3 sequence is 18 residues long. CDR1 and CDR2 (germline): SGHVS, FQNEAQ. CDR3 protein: CASSLGRRALSPNTEAFF. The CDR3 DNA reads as TGTGCCAGCAGCTTAGGGAGGAGGGCCCTTTCTCCGAACACTGAAGCTTTCTTT.

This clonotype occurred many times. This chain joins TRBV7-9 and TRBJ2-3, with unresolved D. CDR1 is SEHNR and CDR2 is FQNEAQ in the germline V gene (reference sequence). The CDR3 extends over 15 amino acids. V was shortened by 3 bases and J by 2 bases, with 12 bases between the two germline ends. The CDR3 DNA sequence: TGTGCCAGCAGCTTCGGCACGGACCCCACAGATACGCAGTATTTT. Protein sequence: CASSFGTDPTDTQYF.

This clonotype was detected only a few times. The CDR3 region has the DNA TGTGCCAGCAGCCTTGGAGCGGGGCAAGAGACCCAGTACTTC. As protein: CASSLGAGQETQYF. The chain uses TRBV3-1 and TRBJ2-5; 7 bases map to TRBD2. CDR1 and CDR2 (germline): LGHDT, YNNKEL (reference sequence). The CDR3 is 14 amino acids. V shed 4 bases, J shed 2 bases, and the junction held 4 bases outside the gene matches.

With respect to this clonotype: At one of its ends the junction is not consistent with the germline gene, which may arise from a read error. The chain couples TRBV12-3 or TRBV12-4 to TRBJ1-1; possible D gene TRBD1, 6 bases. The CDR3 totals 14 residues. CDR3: CASRRDLGGSPRTF. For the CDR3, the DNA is TGTGCCAGCAGACGCGATTTGGGGGGCTCCCCGCGAACCTTT.

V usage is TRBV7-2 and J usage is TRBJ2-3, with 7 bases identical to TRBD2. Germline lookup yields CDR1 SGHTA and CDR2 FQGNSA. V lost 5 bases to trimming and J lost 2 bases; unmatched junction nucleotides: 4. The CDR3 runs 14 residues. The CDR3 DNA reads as TGTGCCAGCAGCCGGGACTATTACACAGATACGCAGTATTTT. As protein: CASSRDYYTDTQYF.

The CDR3 nucleotides read TGTGCCAGCAGTGACAGGGATAGGGAAAAACTGTTTTTT. Protein sequence: CASSDRDREKLFF. The rearrangement joins TRBV2 to TRBJ1-4; D may be TRBD1 (5 bases). V lost 3 bases and J 8 bases, leaving 10 bases between the germline ends. From germline, CDR1 is SNHLY and CDR2 FYNNEI. This CDR3 contains 13 residues.

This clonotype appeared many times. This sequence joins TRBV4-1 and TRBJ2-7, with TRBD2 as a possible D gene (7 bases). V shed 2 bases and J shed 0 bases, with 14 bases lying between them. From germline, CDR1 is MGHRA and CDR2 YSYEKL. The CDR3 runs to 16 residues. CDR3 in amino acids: CASSQSRGALSYEQYF. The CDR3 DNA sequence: TGCGCCAGCAGCCAATCTCGGGGGGCCCTCTCCTACGAGCAGTACTTC.

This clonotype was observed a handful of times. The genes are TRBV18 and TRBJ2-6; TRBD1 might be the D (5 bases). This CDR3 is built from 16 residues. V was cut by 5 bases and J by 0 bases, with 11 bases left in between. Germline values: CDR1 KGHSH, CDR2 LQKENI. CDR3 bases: TGTGCCAGCTCAGCGATGACAGTCTCTGGGGCCAACGTCCTGACTTTC. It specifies CASSAMTVSGANVLTF.

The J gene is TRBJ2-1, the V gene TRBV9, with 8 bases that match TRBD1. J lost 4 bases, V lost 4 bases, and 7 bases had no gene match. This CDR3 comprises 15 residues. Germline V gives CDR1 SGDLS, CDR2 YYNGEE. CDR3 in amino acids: CASSLVGQEYNEQFF. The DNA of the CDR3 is TGTGCCAGCAGCCTGGTGGGACAGGAGTACAATGAGCAGTTCTTC. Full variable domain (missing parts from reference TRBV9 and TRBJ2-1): DSGVTQTPKHLITATGQRVTLRCSPRSGDLSVYWYQQSLDQGLQFLIQYYNGEERAKGNILERFSAQQFPDLHSELNLSSLELGDSALYFCASSLVGQEYNEQFFGPGTRLTVL.

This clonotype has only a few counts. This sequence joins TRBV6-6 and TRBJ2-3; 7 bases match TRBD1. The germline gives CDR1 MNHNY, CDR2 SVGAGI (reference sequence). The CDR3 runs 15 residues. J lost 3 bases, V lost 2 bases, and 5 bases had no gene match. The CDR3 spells CASSYGRQGTDTQYF. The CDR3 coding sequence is TGTGCCAGCAGTTACGGGCGACAGGGAACAGATACGCAGTATTTT.

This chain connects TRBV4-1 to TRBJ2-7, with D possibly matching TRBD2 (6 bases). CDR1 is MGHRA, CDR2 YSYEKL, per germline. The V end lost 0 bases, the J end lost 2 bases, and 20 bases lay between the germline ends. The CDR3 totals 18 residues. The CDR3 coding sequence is TGCGCCAGCAGCCAAGAGGTCTCGGGCCGCGGGGATACCTACGAGCAGTACGTC. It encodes CASSQEVSGRGDTYEQYV.

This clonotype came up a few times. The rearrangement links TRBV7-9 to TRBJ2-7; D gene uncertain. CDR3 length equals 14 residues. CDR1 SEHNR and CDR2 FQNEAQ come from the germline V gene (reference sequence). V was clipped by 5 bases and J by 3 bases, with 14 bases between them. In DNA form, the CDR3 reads TGTGCCAGCAGCGACGGCCGGCGTAGCTACGAGCAGTACGTC. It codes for CASSDGRRSYEQYV.

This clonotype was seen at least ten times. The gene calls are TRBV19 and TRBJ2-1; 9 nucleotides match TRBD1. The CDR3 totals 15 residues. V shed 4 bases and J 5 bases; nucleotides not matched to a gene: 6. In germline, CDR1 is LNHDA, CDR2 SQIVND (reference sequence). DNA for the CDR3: TGTGCCAGTAGTAACACAGGGGGCGTTCACAATGAGCAGTTCTTC. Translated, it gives CASSNTGGVHNEQFF.

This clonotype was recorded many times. The CDR3 DNA reads TGCAGTGCTAGGGGGCAAGGCGCCTACGAGCAGTACTTC. It encodes CSARGQGAYEQYF. J is TRBJ2-7 and V is TRBV20-1; possibly TRBD1 for D (5 bases). This CDR3 has 13 residues. V gave up 3 bases and J gave up 2 bases, with 11 bases separating them. Germline-derived CDR1 and CDR2 are DFQATT and SNEGSKA (reference sequence).

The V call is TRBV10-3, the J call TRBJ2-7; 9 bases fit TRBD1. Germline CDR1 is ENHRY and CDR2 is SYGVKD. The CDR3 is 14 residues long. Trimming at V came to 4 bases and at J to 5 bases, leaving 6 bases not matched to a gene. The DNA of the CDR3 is TGTGCCATCAGTGCCGACAGGGGGACCAACGAGCAGTACTTC. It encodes CAISADRGTNEQYF.

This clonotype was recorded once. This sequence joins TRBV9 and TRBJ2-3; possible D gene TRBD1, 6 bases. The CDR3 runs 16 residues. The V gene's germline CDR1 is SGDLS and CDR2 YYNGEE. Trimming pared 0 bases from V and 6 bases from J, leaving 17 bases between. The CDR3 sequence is CASSVGSLGADDTQYF. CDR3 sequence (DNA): TGTGCCAGCAGCGTAGGATCGTTGGGGGCTGACGATACGCAGTATTTT.

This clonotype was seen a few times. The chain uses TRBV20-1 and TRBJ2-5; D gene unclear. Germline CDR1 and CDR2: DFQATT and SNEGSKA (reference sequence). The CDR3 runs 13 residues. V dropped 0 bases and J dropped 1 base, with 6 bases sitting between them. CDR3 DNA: TGCAGTGCTAGAGATTGGGGCCAAGAGACCCAGTACTTC. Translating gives CSARDWGQETQYF.

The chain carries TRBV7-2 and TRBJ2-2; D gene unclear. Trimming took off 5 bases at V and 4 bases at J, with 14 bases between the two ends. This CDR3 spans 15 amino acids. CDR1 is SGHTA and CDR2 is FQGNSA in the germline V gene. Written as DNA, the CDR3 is TGTGCCAGCAGCCCAGACCGTTGGGGCACCGGGGAGCTGTTTTTT. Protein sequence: CASSPDRWGTGELFF.

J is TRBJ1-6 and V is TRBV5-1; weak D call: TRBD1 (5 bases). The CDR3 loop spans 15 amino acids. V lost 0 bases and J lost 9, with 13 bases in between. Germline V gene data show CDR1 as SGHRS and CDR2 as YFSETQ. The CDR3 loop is CASSLETGRGSPLHF. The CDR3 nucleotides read TGCGCCAGCAGCTTGGAAACAGGACGTGGTTCACCCCTCCACTTT. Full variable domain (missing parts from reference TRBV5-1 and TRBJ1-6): KAGVTQTPRYLIKTRGQQVTLSCSPISGHRSVSWYQQTPGQGLQFLFEYFSETQRNKGNFPGRFSGRQFSNSRSEMNVSTLELGDSALYLCASSLETGRGSPLHFGNGTRLTVT.

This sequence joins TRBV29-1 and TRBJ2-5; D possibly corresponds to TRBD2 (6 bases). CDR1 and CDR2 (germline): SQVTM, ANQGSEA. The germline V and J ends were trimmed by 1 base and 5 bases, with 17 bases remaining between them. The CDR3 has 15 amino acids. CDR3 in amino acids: CSVEVPGDSSETQYF. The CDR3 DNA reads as TGCAGCGTTGAAGTCCCGGGGGACTCGTCGGAGACCCAGTACTTC.

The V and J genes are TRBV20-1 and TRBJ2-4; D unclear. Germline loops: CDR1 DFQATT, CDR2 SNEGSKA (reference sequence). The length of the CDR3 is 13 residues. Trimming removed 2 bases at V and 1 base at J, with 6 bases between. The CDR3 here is CSARYPAKNIQYF. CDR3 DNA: TGCAGTGCTAGATACCCGGCCAAAAACATTCAGTACTTC.

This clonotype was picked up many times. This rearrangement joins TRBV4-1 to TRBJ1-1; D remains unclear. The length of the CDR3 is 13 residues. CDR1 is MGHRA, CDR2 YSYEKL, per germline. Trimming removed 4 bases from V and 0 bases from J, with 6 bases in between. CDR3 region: CASSPSLNTEAFF. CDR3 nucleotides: TGCGCCAGCAGCCCATCCTTGAACACTGAAGCTTTCTTT.

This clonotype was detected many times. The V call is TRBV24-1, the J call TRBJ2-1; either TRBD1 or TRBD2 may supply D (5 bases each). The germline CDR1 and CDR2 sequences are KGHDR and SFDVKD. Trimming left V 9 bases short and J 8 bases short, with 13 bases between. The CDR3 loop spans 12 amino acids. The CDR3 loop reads CATGRGWDEQFF. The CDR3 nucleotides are TGTGCCACCGGACGGGGCTGGGATGAGCAGTTCTTC.